This entry lists 7 T cell receptor beta chains sequenced from one sample in a study of OX40 agonist ivuxolimab in advanced cancers. Sequencing was performed with immunoSEQ multiplex PCR; in TCRdb, only in-frame clones are kept and a portion is missing. The repertoire has approximately 61,000 clones, around 89% of them found once; the top ten carry more than 15%. The sample was CD4+ or CD8+ T cells sorted from blood, taken in a trial of the OX40 agonist ivuxolimab. The source is an adult with an advanced solid tumor such as melanoma, head and neck, liver or kidney cancer.

V usage is TRBV28 and J usage is TRBJ2-7; no definite D call. Per the germline V gene, CDR1 is MDHEN and CDR2 is SYDVKM. CDR3 length: 12 residues. The germline V and J ends were trimmed by 6 bases and 3 bases, with 9 bases remaining between them. This chain's CDR3 is CASSGSLYEQYF. As DNA, the CDR3 is TGTGCCAGCAGCGGATCCCTCTACGAGCAGTACTTC.

The V and J genes are TRBV11-2 and TRBJ1-3; D is perhaps TRBD1 (6 bases). This CDR3 contains 16 residues. Germline V gene lookup returns CDR1 SGHAT and CDR2 FQNNGV. The V gene lost 5 bases and the J gene lost 0 bases, with 14 bases spanning the gap. CDR3 in amino acids: CASSTVEGDSGNTIYF. CDR3 sequence (DNA): TGTGCCAGCAGCACCGTGGAGGGGGACTCTGGAAACACCATATATTTT.

V usage is TRBV11-2 and J usage is TRBJ2-3; the D gene is possibly TRBD2 (6 bases). The germline V and J ends were trimmed by 1 base and 2 bases, with 7 bases remaining between them. The CDR3 spans 14 residues. Germline CDR1 reads SGHAT; CDR2 reads FQNNGV. The CDR3 loop reads CASSLAGVTDTQYF. CDR3 sequence (DNA): TGTGCCAGCAGCTTAGCGGGAGTCACAGATACGCAGTATTTT. Supplemented by reference TRBV11-2 and TRBJ2-3, the full variable domain reads EAGVAQSPRYKIIEKRQSVAFWCNPISGHATLYWYQQILGQGPKLLIQFQNNGVVDDSQLPKDRFSAERLKGVDSTLKIQPAKLEDSAVYLCASSLAGVTDTQYFGPGTRLTVL.

The count of this clone is one. This chain joins TRBV6-5 and TRBJ2-1, with D unclear. V lost 6 bases and J 6 bases, leaving 12 bases between the germline ends. The CDR3 consists of 13 residues. CDR1 is MNHEY, CDR2 SVGAGI, per germline. CDR3 DNA sequence: TGTGCCAGCAGCCTTGGACGGTTCAATGAGCAGTTCTTC. Protein product: CASSLGRFNEQFF.

J is TRBJ2-5 and V is TRBV13; D uncertain. Trimming removed 4 bases at V and 5 bases at J, with 14 bases between. CDR1 is PRHDT, CDR2 FYEKMQ, per germline (reference sequence). This CDR3 contains 14 residues. The CDR3 loop is CASSSVRTEETQYF. DNA for the CDR3: TGTGCCAGCAGCTCCGTACGGACCGAGGAGACCCAGTACTTC. Full variable domain (outside the CDR3, taken from reference TRBV13 and TRBJ2-5): AAGVIQSPRHLIKEKRETATLKCYPIPRHDTVYWYQQGPGQDPQFLISFYEKMQSDKGSIPDRFSAQQFSDYHSELNMSSLELGDSALYFCASSSVRTEETQYFGPGTRLLVL.

The CDR3 region has the DNA TGTGCCAGTAGTATAGGGGTCACAGGGGGAGAAGAGACCCAGTACTTC. Encoded protein: CASSIGVTGGEETQYF. V usage is TRBV19 and J usage is TRBJ2-5; 8 bases agree with TRBD1. Germline-derived CDR1 and CDR2 are LNHDA and SQIVND (reference sequence). This CDR3 has 16 amino acids. J lost 3 bases, V lost 1 base, and 7 bases had no gene match.

The V and J genes are TRBV28 and TRBJ1-2; D call uncertain. Trimming pared 3 bases from V and 7 bases from J, leaving 15 bases between. Germline-derived CDR1 and CDR2 are MDHEN and SYDVKM. The CDR3 totals 14 residues. The CDR3 loop is CASSLVWLELGYTF. DNA for the CDR3: TGTGCCAGCAGTTTGGTGTGGCTAGAGCTTGGCTACACCTTC.